The rows below give T cell receptor beta chains drawn from one sample of a study of blood T cell repertoires in COVID-19. The repertoire was sequenced with immunoSEQ multiplex PCR; TCRdb's copy has only in-frame clones and lacks some. Of roughly 200,000 clones listed, 82% are singletons. Sample: peripheral blood. Every receptor here comes from a woman older than 75 with COVID-19, enrolled during active disease. Each CDR3 is given with its conserved first and last residue. A D gene is named only where the DNA matches it firmly. The size entry is marked missing in some rows and otherwise reads once, few, many or a size class.

j_call	v_call	d_call	clone_size	cdr3_aa	cdr3_nt
TRBJ2-3	TRBV5-1	TRBD1	once	CASSLGGRGITDTQYF	TGCGCCAGCAGCTTGGGGGGCAGGGGGATCACAGATACGCAGTATTTT
TRBJ2-1	TRBV5-1	-	-	CASTPDSVINEQFF	TGCGCCAGCACCCCAGATAGCGTCATCAATGAGCAGTTCTTC
TRBJ1-5	TRBV28	-	-	CASMPDGDKRIRQPQHF	TGTGCCAGCATGCCGGATGGGGACAAGCGGATAAGGCAGCCCCAGCATTTT
TRBJ2-6	TRBV3-1/TRBV3-2	-	-	CASSRGTSGANVLTF	TGTGCCAGCAGCCGGGGGACTTCTGGGGCCAACGTCCTGACTTTC
TRBJ1-1	TRBV6-5	-	-	CASSQGIEAFF	TGTGCCAGCAGTCAGGGGATTGAAGCTTTCTTT
TRBJ2-2	TRBV5-1	TRBD1	-	CASSLARGQGETGELFF	TGCGCCAGCAGCTTGGCCCGGGGACAGGGGGAGACCGGGGAGCTGTTTTTT
TRBJ1-5	TRBV19	TRBD1	-	CASSPGTVQPQHF	TGTGCCAGTAGTCCCGGGACAGTCCAGCCCCAGCATTTT
TRBJ1-6	TRBV6-5	-	-	CASSRQDNSPLHF	TGTGCCAGCAGTCGACAGGATAATTCACCCCTCCACTTT
TRBJ1-2	TRBV5-1	-	-	CASSLSGNYGYTF	TGCGCCAGCAGCTTGTCGGGTAACTATGGCTACACCTTC
TRBJ2-7	TRBV10-2	-	-	CASSVQHNYEQYF	TGCGCCAGCAGTGTGCAACACAACTACGAGCAGTACTTC
TRBJ1-3	TRBV18	-	-	CASSPAERGNTIYF	TGTGCCAGCTCACCAGCAGAGAGGGGAAACACCATATATTTT
TRBJ1-2	TRBV4-2	-	few	CASSKEAVGVGGYTF	TGTGCCAGCAGCAAAGAAGCAGTCGGGGTAGGAGGCTACACCTTC
TRBJ1-1	TRBV7-9	-	once	CASSLRGTEAFF	TGTGCCAGCAGCTTAAGGGGCACTGAAGCTTTCTTT
TRBJ1-3	TRBV6-2/TRBV6-3	-	-	CASSRDSFGNTIYF	TGTGCCAGCAGTCGAGACAGTTTTGGAAACACCATATATTTT
TRBJ1-1	TRBV5-4	-	once	CASSLNGREANGGAFF	TGTGCCAGCAGCTTGAACGGACGGGAGGCCAATGGTGGAGCTTTCTTT
TRBJ2-5	TRBV5-1	-	-	CASSFSPPGQQETQYF	TGCGCCAGCAGCTTCTCCCCCCCGGGACAACAAGAGACCCAGTACTTC
TRBJ1-1	TRBV27	-	few	CASSLPGGNTEAFF	TGTGCCAGCAGTTTACCGGGGGGAAACACTGAAGCTTTCTTT
TRBJ1-2	TRBV19	-	-	CASSSDGYTF	TGTGCCAGTAGTTCTGATGGCTACACCTTC
TRBJ2-3	TRBV3-1/TRBV3-2	-	-	CASSQGWGRGTDTQYF	TGTGCCAGCAGCCAGGGTTGGGGGCGCGGCACAGATACGCAGTATTTT
TRBJ1-5	TRBV2	TRBD1	-	CASRSGQGRPNQPQHF	TGTGCCAGCAGGTCGGGACAGGGTCGTCCCAATCAGCCCCAGCATTTT
TRBJ1-2	TRBV21-1	-	-	CAGGGRPYGYTF	TGTGCCGGGGGAGGCCGACCCTATGGCTACACCTTC
TRBJ2-2	TRBV27	-	-	CASSYGWTGELFF	TGTGCCAGCAGTTACGGGTGGACCGGGGAGCTGTTTTTT
TRBJ1-2	TRBV7-6	-	few	CASSLAGDLYTF	TGTGCCAGCAGCTTGGCAGGGGACCTCTACACCTTC
TRBJ2-2	TRBV3-1/TRBV3-2	-	-	CASSAQGGDTGELFF	TGTGCCAGCAGCGCACAGGGAGGGGACACCGGGGAGCTGTTTTTT
TRBJ2-5	TRBV7-9	TRBD2	-	CASSQMSGGGGAWETQYF	TGTGCCAGCAGCCAAATGTCCGGAGGCGGGGGAGCCTGGGAGACCCAGTACTTC
TRBJ2-2	TRBV9	TRBD1	-	CASSAFRDRGPGELFF	TGTGCCAGCAGCGCCTTCCGGGACAGGGGGCCCGGGGAGCTGTTTTTT
TRBJ1-1	TRBV19	TRBD1	-	CASSFGQGNTEAFF	TGTGCCAGTAGTTTCGGACAGGGGAACACTGAAGCTTTCTTT
TRBJ2-2	TRBV3-1/TRBV3-2	TRBD2	-	CASSQRTSGGQLFF	TGTGCCAGCAGCCAGAGGACTAGCGGGGGGCAGCTGTTTTTT
TRBJ2-3	TRBV24-1	-	-	CATSVVTDTDTQYF	TGTGCCACCAGTGTTGTGACAGACACAGATACGCAGTATTTT
TRBJ1-1	TRBV3-1/TRBV3-2	-	-	CASSQGSGTSTEAFF	TGTGCCAGCAGCCAGGGTTCCGGGACATCCACTGAAGCTTTCTTT
TRBJ2-2	TRBV27	TRBD2	once	CASSLWTSGKNTGELFF	TGTGCCAGCAGCCTATGGACTAGCGGGAAAAACACCGGGGAGCTGTTTTTT
TRBJ1-5	TRBV6-5	TRBD1	-	CASRPTGVSNQPQHF	TGTGCCAGCAGGCCTACAGGGGTTAGCAATCAGCCCCAGCATTTT
TRBJ1-5	TRBV19	-	-	CASTHRGNRDQPQHF	TGTGCCAGTACCCACCGGGGGAATAGAGATCAGCCCCAGCATTTT
TRBJ1-2	TRBV29-1	TRBD1	-	CSVGRDSKLYGYTF	TGCAGCGTTGGGCGGGACAGCAAGCTCTATGGCTACACCTTC
TRBJ1-1	TRBV18	-	-	CASSSQGNTEAFF	TGTGCCAGCTCATCTCAGGGGAACACTGAAGCTTTCTTT
TRBJ1-1	TRBV4-2	-	few	CASSTGKNTEAFF	TGTGCCAGTTCCACAGGAAAGAACACTGAAGCTTTCTTT
TRBJ2-2	TRBV7-2	TRBD2	-	CASSFRLAGAAGELFF	TGTGCCAGCAGCTTTCGACTAGCGGGAGCGGCCGGGGAGCTGTTTTTT